This TCR beta chain was recorded in a study of cytomegalovirus exposure and HLA in healthy donors. From germline, CDR1 is SGHTA and CDR2 FQGTGA. The length of the CDR3 is 14 residues. The junction had 4 bases not matched to a gene; V was cut back by 5 bases and J by 5 bases. Clones were read by immunoSEQ multiplex PCR, and TCRdb kept only the in-frame ones, dropping some. The sample yields 150,000 to 200,000 clones, 96% seen once. The donors were members of the 120-subject validation cohort (separate from the approximately 730-subject first cohort). The chain carries TRBV7-3 and TRBJ2-7, with 12 nucleotides matching TRBD1. The sample comprised PBMCs. This clonotype originated in a woman younger than 35 in good health and CMV-seronegative. The CDR3 DNA sequence: TGTGCCAGCAGCCCGGGACAGGGGGCAAACGAGCAGTACTTC. Protein sequence: CASSPGQGANEQYF. The full variable domain, in which reference TRBV7-3 and TRBJ2-7 provide the parts outside the CDR3, is GAGVSQTPSNKVTEKGKYVELRCDPISGHTALYWYRQSLGQGPEFLIYFQGTGAADDSGLPNDRFFAVRPEGSVSTLKIQRTERGDSAVYLCASSPGQGANEQYFGPGTRLTVT.